This TCR beta chain was profiled in a study of HIV-infected patients and healthy controls (dated by TCRdb to the mid-2010s). Notes on this clonotype: Its antigen is currently not known. No much larger clonotype is one base removed from it; base qualities were not supplied.

To prepare the library, 5' RACE was applied. Sequencing took place on an Illumina MiSeq. TCRdb took the public reads, trimmed them with fastp at Q25, ran MiXCR for clone calling and kept in-frame beta chains. Under each unique CDR3 protein, matching rows form one entry showing the most common genes and DNA. Across this sample there are over 55,000 distinct CDR3 sequences, with 15% to 20% seen only once. The biggest ten clones account for less than 6% of the sample. Reading from cysteine to phenylalanine, the CDR3 counts 15 amino acids. Only the CDR3 region is kept as DNA, spanning 45 bases read in frame from base 1. The V end loses 7 bases and the J end loses 1 base, and a stretch of 16 bases separates them. Based on the germline V gene, the CDR1 and CDR2 sequences are MNHEY and SVGAGI.

The sequence joins TRBV6-5 to TRBJ1-2; matching of 6 bases hints at TRBD1 as the D gene. Sequenced: CD4+ T cells from blood. The TCR sequence derives from a human donor in good health. At the DNA level, the sequence is TGTGCCAGCACCTCGCTAGGACAGCTTAACTATGGCTACACCTTC. Its coded protein is CASTSLGQLNYGYTF.